A single sample is the source of the 14 T cell receptor beta chains below, sequenced in a study of blood T cell repertoires in COVID-19. Using immunoSEQ multiplex PCR, the repertoire was profiled, and TCRdb retains in-frame clones only, with some absent. Of roughly 200,000 clones listed, about three quarters are singletons. Source material: peripheral blood. The origin of the receptors is a woman aged 80 or over with COVID-19, enrolled during active disease.

The rearrangement uses TRBV27 and TRBJ2-3; no definite D call. Deletions cut 4 bases from V and 2 bases from J, with 10 bases between. Germline values: CDR1 MNHEY, CDR2 SMNVEV (reference sequence). This CDR3 has 14 residues. The CDR3 DNA is TGTGCCAGCAGTTCGAGTCTTTTCACAGATACGCAGTATTTT. The encoded protein is CASSSSLFTDTQYF.

The count of this clone is one. This sequence joins TRBV10-3 and TRBJ2-2; D remains ambiguous. Between the trimmed V and J ends, which lost 4 bases and 3 bases, there was a span of 6 bases. CDR3 length: 13 amino acids. CDR1 and CDR2 from the germline V gene are ENHRY and SYGVKD. This CDR3 is CAISGRDTGELFF. The CDR3 coding sequence is TGTGCCATCAGTGGACGGGACACCGGGGAGCTGTTTTTT.

The chain has TRBV6-1 and TRBJ2-1, with 14 bases matching TRBD2. The V gene end was trimmed by 1 base and the J gene end by 8 bases; junction bases not matched to a gene: 4. The germline V gene has CDR1 MNHNS and CDR2 SASEGT. The CDR3 consists of 16 residues. CDR3: CASSEGGLAGGYEQFF. In DNA, the CDR3 is TGTGCCAGCAGTGAAGGCGGACTAGCGGGAGGATATGAGCAGTTCTTC.

This clone was detected once. The rearrangement links TRBV19 to TRBJ1-1; TRBD1 matches 7 bases. The CDR3 runs to 16 residues. The junction had 9 bases not matched to a gene; V was cut back by 5 bases and J by 0 bases. From germline, CDR1 is LNHDA and CDR2 SQIVND (reference sequence). The DNA of the CDR3 is TGTGCCAGTAGTCCCCGCCCAGGGGGGATGAACACTGAAGCTTTCTTT. This gives the protein CASSPRPGGMNTEAFF.

CDR3 sequence (DNA): TGTGCCAGTAGTAGGGCGCTAGCGGGGGGCACAGATACGCAGTATTTT. Translating gives CASSRALAGGTDTQYF. The V call is TRBV19, the J call TRBJ2-3, with 10 bases lining up with TRBD2. Germline V gene data show CDR1 as LNHDA and CDR2 as SQIVND (reference sequence). The V gene end was trimmed by 4 bases and the J gene end by 1 base; junction bases not matched to a gene: 5. This CDR3 contains 16 residues.

CDR3 sequence reads: CASSARQGGEQYF. The CDR3 region has the DNA TGTGCCAGCAGTGCCCGACAGGGTGGCGAGCAGTACTTC. The chain employs TRBV2 and TRBJ2-7; 7 nucleotides align to TRBD1. Germline CDR1 is SNHLY and CDR2 is FYNNEI. Trimming removed 4 bases from V and 6 bases from J; junction bases left unmatched: 6. The CDR3 covers 13 residues. The variable domain in full, with the rest retrieved from reference TRBV2 and TRBJ2-7, is EPEVTQTPSHQVTQMGQEVILRCVPISNHLYFYWYRQILGQKVEFLVSFYNNEISEKSEIFDDQFSVERPDGSNFTLKIRSTKLEDSAMYFCASSARQGGEQYFGPGTRLTVT.

The chain uses TRBV7-2 and TRBJ1-2, with D perhaps TRBD1 (5 bases). Trimming cost V 7 bases and J 7 bases, with 16 bases left between them. The CDR3 covers 13 residues. The germline V gene encodes CDR1 SGHTA and CDR2 FQGNSA. The CDR3 spells CASTTGEYRGYTF. CDR3 DNA: TGTGCCAGCACTACAGGTGAATACCGTGGCTACACCTTC. Full variable domain (rest looked up from reference TRBV7-2 and TRBJ1-2): GAGVSQSPSNKVTEKGKDVELRCDPISGHTALYWYRQSLGQGLEFLIYFQGNSAPDKSGLPSDRFSAERTGGSVSTLTIQRTQQEDSAVYLCASTTGEYRGYTFGSGTRLTVV.

The chain links TRBV4-1 to TRBJ1-2; 12 positions agree with TRBD1. The CDR3 loop spans 18 amino acids. V lost 3 bases and J lost 4; bases outside the gene matches: 12. Germline assignment: CDR1 MGHRA and CDR2 YSYEKL. Written as DNA, the CDR3 is TGCGCCAGCAGCCAGGTCCCGGGACAGGGGGCTATAAGCTATGGCTACACCTTC. It translates to CASSQVPGQGAISYGYTF.

The V gene is TRBV5-1, the J gene TRBJ2-7, with TRBD2 matching 7 bases. The CDR3 is 14 residues long. V lost 2 bases and J lost 0; bases outside the gene matches: 2. The germline V gene encodes CDR1 SGHRS and CDR2 YFSETQ. The CDR3, as DNA: TGCGCCAGCAGCTTCGGCGGGAGCTCCTACGAGCAGTACTTC. Translation gives CASSFGGSSYEQYF.

V usage is TRBV6-5 and J usage is TRBJ2-1; 8 nucleotides agree with TRBD1. Germline-derived CDR1 and CDR2 are MNHEY and SVGAGI. Trimming at V came to 6 bases and at J to 1 base, leaving 2 bases not matched to a gene. The CDR3 consists of 14 residues. As DNA, the CDR3 is TGTGCCAGCAGGAGACAGGGGTCCTACAATGAGCAGTTCTTC. Translation: CASRRQGSYNEQFF.

The CDR3 region has the DNA TGTGCCAGCAGCTTATCCGGCTGGGCTTCCTACAATGAGCAGTTCTTC. Amino acid sequence: CASSLSGWASYNEQFF. The chain is built from TRBV7-6 and TRBJ2-1; D is unclear. Trimming removed 2 bases from V and 1 base from J, with 12 bases in between. The germline V gene has CDR1 SGHVS and CDR2 FNYEAQ. CDR3 length: 16 residues.

The chain uses TRBV6-2 or TRBV6-3 and TRBJ2-7, with D uncertain. This CDR3 has 14 residues. Looked up from germline, CDR1 is MNHEY and CDR2 is SVGEGT. V was cut by 6 bases and J by 0 bases, with 12 bases left in between. CDR3 region: CASSLYPSSYEQYF. Written as DNA, the CDR3 is TGTGCCAGCAGCCTCTACCCGAGCTCCTACGAGCAGTACTTC.

This sequence joins TRBV11-3 and TRBJ1-1, with 9 bases lining up with TRBD1. This CDR3 is built from 14 residues. Per germline, CDR1 SGHNT and CDR2 YENEEA. Losses at the gene ends were 2 bases for V and 10 bases for J; bases not matched to a gene: 8. This CDR3 reads CASSLTTGGFRAFF. The CDR3 region has the DNA TGTGCCAGCAGCTTAACAACAGGGGGCTTTAGAGCTTTCTTT.

The chain combines TRBV2 with TRBJ2-3; 8 bases map to TRBD1. Trimming cost V 10 bases and J 1 base; bases outside gene matches: 10. The germline V gene encodes CDR1 SNHLY and CDR2 FYNNEI. The CDR3 covers 15 residues. Here the CDR3 reads CATWDQGAGTDTQYF. The CDR3 bases are TGTGCCACTTGGGACCAGGGGGCAGGCACAGATACGCAGTATTTT.